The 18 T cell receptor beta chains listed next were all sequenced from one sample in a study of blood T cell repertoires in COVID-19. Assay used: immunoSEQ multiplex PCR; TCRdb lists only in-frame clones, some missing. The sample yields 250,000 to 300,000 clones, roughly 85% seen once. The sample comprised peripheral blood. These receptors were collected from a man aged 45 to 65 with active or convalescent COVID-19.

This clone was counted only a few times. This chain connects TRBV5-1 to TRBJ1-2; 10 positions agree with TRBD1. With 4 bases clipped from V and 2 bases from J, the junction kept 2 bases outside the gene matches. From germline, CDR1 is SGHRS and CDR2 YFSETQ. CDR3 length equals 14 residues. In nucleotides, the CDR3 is TGCGCCAGCAGCAGGACAGGGGGGAACTATGGCTACACCTTC. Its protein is CASSRTGGNYGYTF.

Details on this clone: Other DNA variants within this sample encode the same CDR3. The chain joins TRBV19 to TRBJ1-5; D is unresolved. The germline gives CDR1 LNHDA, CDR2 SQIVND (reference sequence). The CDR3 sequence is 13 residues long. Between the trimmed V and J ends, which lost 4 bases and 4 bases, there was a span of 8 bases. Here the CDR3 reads CASSTVRNQPQHF. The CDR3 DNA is TGTGCCAGTAGTACCGTCCGGAATCAGCCCCAGCATTTT. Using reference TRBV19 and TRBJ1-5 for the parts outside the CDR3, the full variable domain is DGGITQSPKYLFRKEGQNVTLSCEQNLNHDAMYWYRQDPGQGLRLIYYSQIVNDFQKGDIAEGYSVSREKKESFPLTVTSAQKNPTAFYLCASSTVRNQPQHFGDGTRLSIL.

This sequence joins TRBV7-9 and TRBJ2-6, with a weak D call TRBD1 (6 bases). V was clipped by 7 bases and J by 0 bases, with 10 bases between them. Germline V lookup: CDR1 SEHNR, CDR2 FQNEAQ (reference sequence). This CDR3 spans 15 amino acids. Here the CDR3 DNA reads TGTGCCAGCACCGAACAGGGCTCTGGGGCCAACGTCCTGACTTTC. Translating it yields CASTEQGSGANVLTF.

CDR3 protein: CASNPGQGPNLAQHF. In nucleotides, the CDR3 is TGTGCCAGCAACCCTGGACAGGGCCCAAATTTAGCCCAGCATTTT. The V gene is TRBV5-8, the J gene TRBJ1-5, with 8 bases that match TRBD1. The V gene's germline CDR1 is SGHTS and CDR2 YDEGEE. The J segment lost 11 bases and the V segment lost 6 bases, leaving 16 bases of the junction unmatched. This CDR3 comprises 15 residues.

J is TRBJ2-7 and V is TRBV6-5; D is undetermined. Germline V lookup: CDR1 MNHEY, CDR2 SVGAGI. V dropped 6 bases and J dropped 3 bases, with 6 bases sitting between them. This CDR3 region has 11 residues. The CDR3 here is CASRHIYEQYF. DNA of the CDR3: TGTGCCAGCAGACACATCTACGAGCAGTACTTC.

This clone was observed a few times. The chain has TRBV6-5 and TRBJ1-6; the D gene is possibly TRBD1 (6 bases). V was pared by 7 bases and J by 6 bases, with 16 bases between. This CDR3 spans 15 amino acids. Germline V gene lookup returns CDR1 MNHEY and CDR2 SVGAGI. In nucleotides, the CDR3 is TGTGCCAGCACCCAATGGACAGCGACTAATTCACCCCTCCACTTT. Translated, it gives CASTQWTATNSPLHF.

CDR3 protein: CASSQDLAGDNEQFF. Written as DNA, the CDR3 is TGTGCCAGCAGCCAAGATCTAGCGGGAGACAATGAGCAGTTCTTC. The chain links TRBV4-2 to TRBJ2-1, with 10 bases identical to TRBD2. Losses at the gene ends were 0 bases for V and 5 bases for J; bases not matched to a gene: 1. The germline V gene has CDR1 LGHNA and CDR2 YNFKEQ. This CDR3 comprises 15 residues.

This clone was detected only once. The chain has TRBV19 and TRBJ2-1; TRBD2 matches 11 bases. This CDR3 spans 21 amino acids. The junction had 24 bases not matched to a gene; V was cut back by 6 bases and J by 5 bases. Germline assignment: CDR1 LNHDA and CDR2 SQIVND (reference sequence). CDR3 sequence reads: CASSQTSGTSGHKGQNNEQFF. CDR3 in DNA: TGTGCCAGTAGCCAGACCTCCGGGACTAGCGGCCACAAAGGGCAAAACAATGAGCAGTTCTTC.

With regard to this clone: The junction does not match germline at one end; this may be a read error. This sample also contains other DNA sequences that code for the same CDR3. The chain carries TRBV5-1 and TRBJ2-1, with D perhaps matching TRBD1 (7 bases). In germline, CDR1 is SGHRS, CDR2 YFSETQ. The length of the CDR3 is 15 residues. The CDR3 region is CASSPGGTAVNEQFF. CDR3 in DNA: TGCGCTAGCAGCCCCGGCGGGACAGCCGTAAATGAGCAGTTCTTC.

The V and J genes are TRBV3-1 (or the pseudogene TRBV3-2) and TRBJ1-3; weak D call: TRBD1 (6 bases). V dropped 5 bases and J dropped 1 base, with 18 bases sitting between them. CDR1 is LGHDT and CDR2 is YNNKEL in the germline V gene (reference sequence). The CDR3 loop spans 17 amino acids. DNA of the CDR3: TGTGCCAGCAGCGACCGGACAGCACCTTGGTCTGGAAACACCATATATTTT. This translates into CASSDRTAPWSGNTIYF.

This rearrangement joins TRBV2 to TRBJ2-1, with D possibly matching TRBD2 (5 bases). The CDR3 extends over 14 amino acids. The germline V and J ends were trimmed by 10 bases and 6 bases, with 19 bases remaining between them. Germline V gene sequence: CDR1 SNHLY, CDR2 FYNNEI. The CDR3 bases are TGTGCCACCGCCTCCGGGAACGAACTCAATGAGCAGTTCTTC. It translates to CATASGNELNEQFF.

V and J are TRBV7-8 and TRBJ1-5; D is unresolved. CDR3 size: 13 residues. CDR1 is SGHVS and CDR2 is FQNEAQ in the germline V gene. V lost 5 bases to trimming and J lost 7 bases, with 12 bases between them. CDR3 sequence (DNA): TGTGCCAGCAGCCTTCGAGGTCCCCAGCCCCAGCATTTT. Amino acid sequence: CASSLRGPQPQHF.

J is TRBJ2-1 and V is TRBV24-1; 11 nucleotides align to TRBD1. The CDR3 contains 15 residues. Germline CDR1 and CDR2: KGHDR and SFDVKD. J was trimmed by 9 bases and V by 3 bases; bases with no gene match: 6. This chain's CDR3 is CATSDKGQGVGEQFF. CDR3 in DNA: TGTGCCACCAGTGATAAGGGACAGGGGGTAGGTGAGCAGTTCTTC.

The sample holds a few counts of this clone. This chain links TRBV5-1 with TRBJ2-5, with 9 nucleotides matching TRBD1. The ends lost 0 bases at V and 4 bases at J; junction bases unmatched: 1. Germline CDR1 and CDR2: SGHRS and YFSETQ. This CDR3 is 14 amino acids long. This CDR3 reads CASSLAGQGETQYF. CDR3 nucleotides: TGCGCCAGCAGCTTGGCGGGACAGGGAGAGACCCAGTACTTC.

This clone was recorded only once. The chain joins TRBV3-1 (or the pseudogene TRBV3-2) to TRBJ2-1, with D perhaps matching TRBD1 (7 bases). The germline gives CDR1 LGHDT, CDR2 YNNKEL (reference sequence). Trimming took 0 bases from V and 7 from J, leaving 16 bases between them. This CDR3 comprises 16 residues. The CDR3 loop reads CASSQDTTGRENEQFF. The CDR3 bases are TGTGCCAGCAGCCAAGATACGACAGGGCGGGAAAATGAGCAGTTCTTC.

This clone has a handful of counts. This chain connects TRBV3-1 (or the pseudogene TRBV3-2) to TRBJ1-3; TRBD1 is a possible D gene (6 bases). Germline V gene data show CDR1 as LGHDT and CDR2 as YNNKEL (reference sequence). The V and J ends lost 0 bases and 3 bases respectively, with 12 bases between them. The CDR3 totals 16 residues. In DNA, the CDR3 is TGTGCCAGCAGCCAAGATGGCAGGGGCGTTGGAAACACCATATATTTT. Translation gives CASSQDGRGVGNTIYF.

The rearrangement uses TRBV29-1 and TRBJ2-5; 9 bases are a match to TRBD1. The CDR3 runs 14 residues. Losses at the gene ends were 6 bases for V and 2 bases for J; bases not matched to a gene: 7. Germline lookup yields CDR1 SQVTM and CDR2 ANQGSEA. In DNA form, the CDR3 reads TGCAGCGTACAACTGGGACAGGGACAAGAGACCCAGTACTTC. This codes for CSVQLGQGQETQYF.

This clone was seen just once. The CDR3 loop is CASSYGGTSGPAGTQYF. CDR3 bases: TGTGCCAGCAGTTATGGGGGGACTAGCGGGCCGGCTGGTACGCAGTATTTT. V and J are TRBV28 and TRBJ2-3; TRBD2 aligns across 12 bases. The CDR3 is made up of 17 amino acids. J lost 8 bases, V lost 4 bases, and 13 bases had no gene match. Germline lookup yields CDR1 MDHEN and CDR2 SYDVKM.